A selection of T cell receptor beta chains follows, all from one sample in a study of sequential checkpoint blockade in melanoma. Measured with immunoSEQ multiplex PCR; TCRdb has only the in-frame clones, and not every one. Of over 15,000 clones in the sample, 45% to 65% were seen once. Sample: CD8+ T cells sorted from blood (inferred from file names), taken from a patient given nivolumab and ipilimumab in sequence. These receptors were obtained from a human donor with melanoma. The CDR3 runs from the conserved cysteine through the conserved F or W. A D gene is named only where the DNA matches it firmly. Rows may omit the clone size; those that give it use once, few, many or a size class.

CDR3: CASSEFGGVLSTEAFF
DNA: TGTGCCAGCAGTGAATTTGGGGGGGTTCTTTCCACTGAAGCTTTCTTT
length: 16
J: TRBJ1-1
size: medium-sized
V: TRBV2
D: -

CDR3: CASSPQSEQFF
DNA: TGTGCCAGCAGCCCCCAGTCTGAGCAGTTCTTC
length: 11
J: TRBJ2-1
size: few
V: TRBV7-2
D: -

CDR3: CASSLLAYSYGYTF
DNA: TGTGCCAGCAGTTTGCTAGCCTATTCCTATGGCTACACCTTC
length: 14
J: TRBJ1-2
size: -
V: TRBV28
D: -

CDR3: CASSLGLAVSGNTIYF
DNA: TGTGCCAGCAGCTTAGGCCTAGCCGTCTCTGGAAACACCATATATTTT
length: 16
J: TRBJ1-3
size: medium-sized
V: TRBV13
D: -

CDR3: CASSSLGQSQETQYF
DNA: TGTGCCAGCAGTTCCCTGGGACAGTCCCAAGAGACCCAGTACTTC
length: 15
J: TRBJ2-5
size: -
V: TRBV28
D: TRBD1

CDR3: CAISVGDGGQPQHF
DNA: TGTGCCATCAGTGTAGGGGACGGGGGGCAGCCCCAGCATTTT
length: 14
J: TRBJ1-5
size: -
V: TRBV10-3
D: -

CDR3: CASSGDGTNYGYTF
DNA: TGTGCCAGCAGTGGTGACGGGACTAACTATGGCTACACCTTC
length: 14
J: TRBJ1-2
size: -
V: TRBV6-5
D: -

CDR3: CASTSSGHSRDEQFF
DNA: TGTGCCAGCACTTCATCGGGACATTCCAGGGATGAGCAGTTCTTC
length: 15
J: TRBJ2-1
size: -
V: TRBV2
D: -

CDR3: CASSPRTGWAVAQHF
DNA: TGTGCCAGCAGCCCTAGGACAGGGTGGGCGGTGGCCCAGCATTTT
length: 15
J: TRBJ1-5
size: -
V: TRBV9
D: TRBD1

CDR3: CASSLDRGLNQPQHF
DNA: TGTGCCAGCAGCTTAGACAGGGGGCTGAATCAGCCCCAGCATTTT
length: 15
J: TRBJ1-5
size: medium-sized
V: TRBV11-2
D: TRBD1

CDR3: CASSSGLAGAEQYF
DNA: TGTGCCAGCAGTTCGGGACTAGCGGGAGCCGAGCAGTACTTC
length: 14
J: TRBJ2-7
size: -
V: TRBV2
D: TRBD2

CDR3: CASSFGPLMSGSPLHF
DNA: TGTGCCAGCAGTTTTGGCCCCCTTATGTCGGGTTCACCCCTCCACTTT
length: 16
J: TRBJ1-6
size: once
V: TRBV27
D: -

CDR3: CATSRVRQGTDTQYF
DNA: TGTGCCACCAGCAGAGTTCGACAGGGAACAGATACGCAGTATTTT
length: 15
J: TRBJ2-3
size: few
V: TRBV15
D: TRBD1

CDR3: CASSDLAGGDFYEQYF
DNA: TGCGCCAGCAGTGACCTAGCGGGGGGCGACTTCTACGAGCAGTACTTC
length: 16
J: TRBJ2-7
size: -
V: TRBV2
D: TRBD2

CDR3: CASSTRSTEAFF
DNA: TGTGCCAGCAGTACTAGGTCGACTGAAGCTTTCTTT
length: 12
J: TRBJ1-1
size: -
V: TRBV28
D: -

CDR3: CASSSPETGNWKVTEAFF
DNA: TGTGCCAGCAGCTCCCCCGAGACAGGGAATTGGAAGGTTACTGAAGCTTTCTTT
length: 18
J: TRBJ1-1
size: -
V: TRBV7-3
D: TRBD1

CDR3: CASSVPTGGEDTEAFF
DNA: TGCGCCAGCAGTGTCCCAACAGGGGGTGAGGACACTGAAGCTTTCTTT
length: 16
J: TRBJ1-1
size: -
V: TRBV10-1
D: TRBD1

CDR3: CASSMRQSGRYGYTF
DNA: TGTGCCAGTAGTATGCGGCAATCTGGGAGATATGGCTACACCTTC
length: 15
J: TRBJ1-2
size: -
V: TRBV19
D: -

CDR3: CASSPVVSSGAEETQYF
DNA: TGTGCCAGCAGTCCAGTAGTGTCGAGCGGGGCAGAAGAGACCCAGTACTTC
length: 17
J: TRBJ2-5
size: -
V: TRBV7-9
D: TRBD2

CDR3: CASSAGRNEQFF
DNA: TGTGCCAGCTCGGCGGGGAGGAATGAGCAGTTCTTC
length: 12
J: TRBJ2-1
size: few
V: TRBV14
D: -

CDR3: CASSYESGPGVEQYF
DNA: TGTGCCAGCAGTTATGAGTCAGGGCCAGGGGTCGAGCAGTACTTC
length: 15
J: TRBJ2-7
size: few
V: TRBV6-6
D: -

CDR3: CASSQEAGTGGDGYTF
DNA: TGCGCCAGCAGCCAAGAGGCCGGGACAGGGGGCGACGGCTACACCTTC
length: 16
J: TRBJ1-2
size: medium-sized
V: TRBV4-1
D: TRBD1

CDR3: CASSWPPTSVSPGELFF
DNA: TGTGCCAGCAGCTGGCCCCCGACTAGTGTCTCTCCCGGGGAGCTGTTTTTT
length: 17
J: TRBJ2-2
size: medium-sized
V: TRBV7-9
D: -

CDR3: CASSLARQGAYEQYF
DNA: TGTGCCAGCAGCTTGGCCCGACAGGGGGCCTACGAGCAGTACTTC
length: 15
J: TRBJ2-7
size: -
V: TRBV5-6
D: TRBD1

CDR3: CASSLQGDTEAFF
DNA: TGTGCCAGCAGCTTACAGGGTGACACTGAAGCTTTCTTT
length: 13
J: TRBJ1-1
size: -
V: TRBV7-3
D: -